The rows below give T cell receptor beta chains drawn from one sample of a study of T-cell reconstitution after alpha-beta-depleted transplantation in children. Each CDR3 protein is one row after TCRdb ran MiXCR on the PCR reads. The sample yields about 470,000 distinct CDR3 sequences, around 46% seen once. The sequencing used PBMCs, collected before TCRalphabeta/CD19-depleted stem cell transplant. These receptors were obtained from a girl aged 2 to 9 with aplastic anemia, due to receive a stem cell transplant. The conserved cysteine and the conserved F or W are not part of the CDR3 here.

V	CDR3
TRBV7-2	ASSVERSGANVLT
TRBV6-6	ASSPPQTEAF
TRBV12-3/TRBV12-4	ASSLTGDGANVLT
TRBV2	ASSTGALNEKLF
TRBV7-9	ASSLGKGPINEQF
TRBV4-2	ASSQRGTGTSSNEQF
TRBV10-2	ATKIAGGANTDTQY
TRBV5-1	ASSQTGTEAF
TRBV7-9	ASSLATVNEQF
TRBV6-5	ASRRQGAATEAF
TRBV5-4	ASSLDSLAGNEQF
TRBV6-5	ASSYSGLSRTQY
TRBV11-1	ASSFADRDPPESDTQY
TRBV12-3/TRBV12-4	ASSSQGRLNTEAF
TRBV7-2	ASSLAGHPREAF
TRBV3-1	ASSGGLAGPYEQY
TRBV20-1	SATQGAGTEAF
TRBV29-1	SVEVAGRHTEAF
TRBV19	ASSMNSNTGELF
TRBV7-9	ASSPDRGLVGELF
TRBV24-1	AATLAGGHSSSREQY
TRBV20-1	SATYPTRLASQETQY
TRBV12-3/TRBV12-4	ASSSPGAGGYWNEQF
TRBV11-1	ASSGPGERGRGIIGEQY
TRBV28	ASRTPPGQGL
TRBV20-1	SASPQAGYTEAF
TRBV6-5	ASGYSFNSNQPQH
TRBV6-1	ASSDLGLYNYGYT
TRBV11-1	ASSLDLVRDYEQY
TRBV20-1	SARDRRGNKNNEQF
TRBV5-1	ASSTVERYEQY
TRBV5-1	ASSFSMNTEAF
TRBV4-2	ASSQDRPPSGSFPSTDTQY
TRBV5-1	ASSLESGGQDGYT
TRBV7-2	ASSLSSATTQY
TRBV12-3/TRBV12-4	ASSPWTSGRAYNEQF
TRBV10-3	AISDGGSMDEQF
TRBV7-2	ASSPGRGRGYT
TRBV4-3	ASSHPGQGTEAF
TRBV4-3	ASSQDLPTGGYGYT